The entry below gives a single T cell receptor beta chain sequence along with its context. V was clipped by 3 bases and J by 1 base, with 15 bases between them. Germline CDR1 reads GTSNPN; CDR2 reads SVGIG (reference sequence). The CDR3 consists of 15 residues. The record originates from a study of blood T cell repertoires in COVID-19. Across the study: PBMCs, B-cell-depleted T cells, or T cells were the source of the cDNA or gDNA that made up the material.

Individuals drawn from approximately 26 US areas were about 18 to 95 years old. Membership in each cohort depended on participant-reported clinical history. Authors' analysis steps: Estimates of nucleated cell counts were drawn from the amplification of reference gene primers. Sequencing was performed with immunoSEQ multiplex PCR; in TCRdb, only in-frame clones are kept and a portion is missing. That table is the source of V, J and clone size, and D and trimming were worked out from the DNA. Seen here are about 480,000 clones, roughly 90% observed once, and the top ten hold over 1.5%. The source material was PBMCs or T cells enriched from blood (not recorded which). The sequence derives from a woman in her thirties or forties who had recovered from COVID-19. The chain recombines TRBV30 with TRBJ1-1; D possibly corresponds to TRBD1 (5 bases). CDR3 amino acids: CAWRPTWGGNTEAFF. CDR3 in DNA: TGTGCCTGGAGACCAACATGGGGCGGGAACACTGAAGCTTTCTTT.